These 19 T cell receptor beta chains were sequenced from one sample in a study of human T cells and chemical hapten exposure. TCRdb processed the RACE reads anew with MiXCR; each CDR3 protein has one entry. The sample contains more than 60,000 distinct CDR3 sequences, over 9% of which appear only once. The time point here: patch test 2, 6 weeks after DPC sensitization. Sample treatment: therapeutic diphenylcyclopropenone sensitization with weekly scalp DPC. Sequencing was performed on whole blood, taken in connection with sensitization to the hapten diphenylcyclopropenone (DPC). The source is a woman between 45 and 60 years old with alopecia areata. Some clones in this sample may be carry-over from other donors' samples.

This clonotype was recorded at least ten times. The CDR3 is CASSLLSGVHNEQFF. In DNA form, the CDR3 reads TGTGCCAGCAGCTTGTTATCAGGAGTCCACAATGAGCAGTTCTTC. V and J are TRBV11-2 and TRBJ2-1, with D hard to call. CDR1 and CDR2 from the germline V gene are SGHAT and FQNNGV. The CDR3 loop spans 15 amino acids. Between the trimmed V and J ends, which lost 3 bases and 5 bases, there was a span of 14 bases.

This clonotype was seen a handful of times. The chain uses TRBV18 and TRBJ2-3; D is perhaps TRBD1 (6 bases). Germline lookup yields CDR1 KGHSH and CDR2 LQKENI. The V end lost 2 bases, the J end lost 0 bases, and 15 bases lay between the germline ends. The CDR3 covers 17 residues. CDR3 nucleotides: TGTGCCAGCTCACCAATTTATCGGACAGCTAGCACAGATACGCAGTATTTT. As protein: CASSPIYRTASTDTQYF.

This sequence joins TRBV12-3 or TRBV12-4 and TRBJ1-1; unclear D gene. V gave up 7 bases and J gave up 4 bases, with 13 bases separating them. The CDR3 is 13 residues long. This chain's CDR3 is CASTLMLSTEAFF. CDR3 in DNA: TGTGCCAGCACCCTGATGCTATCCACTGAAGCTTTCTTT.

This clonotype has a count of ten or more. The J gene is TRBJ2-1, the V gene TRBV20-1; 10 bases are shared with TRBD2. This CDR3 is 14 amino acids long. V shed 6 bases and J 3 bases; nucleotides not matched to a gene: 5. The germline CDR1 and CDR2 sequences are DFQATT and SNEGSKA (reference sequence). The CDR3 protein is CSAPTSGIYNEQFF. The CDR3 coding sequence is TGCAGTGCCCCTACTAGCGGGATCTACAATGAGCAGTTCTTC.

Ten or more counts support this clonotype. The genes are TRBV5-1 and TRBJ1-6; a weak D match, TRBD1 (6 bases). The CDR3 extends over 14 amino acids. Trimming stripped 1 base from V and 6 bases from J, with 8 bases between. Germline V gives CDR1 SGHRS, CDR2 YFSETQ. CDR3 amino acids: CASSLTGFNSPLHF. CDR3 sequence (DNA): TGCGCCAGCAGCTTGACAGGGTTTAATTCACCCCTCCACTTT.

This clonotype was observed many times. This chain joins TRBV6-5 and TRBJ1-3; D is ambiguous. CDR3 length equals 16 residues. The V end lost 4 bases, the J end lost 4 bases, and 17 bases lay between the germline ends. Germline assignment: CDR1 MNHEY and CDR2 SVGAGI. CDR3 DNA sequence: TGTGCCAGCAGTTCCGCAAGGGAGAATTTCGGAAACACCATATATTTT. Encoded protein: CASSSARENFGNTIYF.

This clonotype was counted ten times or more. CDR3 sequence: CASSSPGLAGVVIQTQYF. CDR3 DNA: TGTGCCAGCAGTTCGCCGGGACTAGCGGGAGTTGTTATCCAGACCCAGTACTTC. This sequence joins TRBV6-5 and TRBJ2-5, with 14 positions matching TRBD2. CDR1 MNHEY and CDR2 SVGAGI come from the germline V gene. Trimming removed 4 bases from V and 6 bases from J; junction bases left unmatched: 13. This CDR3 is built from 18 residues.

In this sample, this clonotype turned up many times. CDR3 coding DNA: TGTGCCAGCAGTTTGATTATCAACACCATATATTTT. Translating gives CASSLIINTIYF. V gene TRBV12-3 or TRBV12-4 combines with J gene TRBJ1-3; D is uncertain. V dropped 3 bases and J dropped 7 bases, with 7 bases sitting between them. The CDR3 loop spans 12 amino acids.

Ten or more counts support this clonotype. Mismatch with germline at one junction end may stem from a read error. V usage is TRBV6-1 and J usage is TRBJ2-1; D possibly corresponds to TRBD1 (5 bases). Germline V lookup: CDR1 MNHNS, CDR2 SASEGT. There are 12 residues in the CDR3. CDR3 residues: CASSEWRQLGSF. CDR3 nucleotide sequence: TGTGCCAGCAGTGAATGGAGACAGCTTGGTTCCTTC.

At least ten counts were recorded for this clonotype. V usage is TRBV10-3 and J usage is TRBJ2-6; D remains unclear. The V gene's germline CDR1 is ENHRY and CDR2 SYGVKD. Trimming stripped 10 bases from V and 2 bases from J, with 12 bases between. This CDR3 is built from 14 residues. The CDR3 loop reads CATGSGAGANVLTF. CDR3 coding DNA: TGTGCCACCGGATCTGGGGCTGGGGCCAACGTCCTGACTTTC.

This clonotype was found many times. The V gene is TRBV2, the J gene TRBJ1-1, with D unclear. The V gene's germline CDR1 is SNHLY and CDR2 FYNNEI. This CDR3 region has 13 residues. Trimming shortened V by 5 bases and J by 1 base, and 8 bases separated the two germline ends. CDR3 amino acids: CASSSAANTEAFF. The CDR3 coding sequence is TGTGCCAGCAGTTCCGCAGCGAACACTGAAGCTTTCTTT.

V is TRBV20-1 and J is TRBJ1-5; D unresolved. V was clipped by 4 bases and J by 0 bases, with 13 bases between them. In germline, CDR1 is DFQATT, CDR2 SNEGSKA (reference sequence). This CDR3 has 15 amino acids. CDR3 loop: CSAKATVTSNQPQHF. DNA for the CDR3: TGCAGTGCTAAGGCCACAGTGACTAGCAATCAGCCCCAGCATTTT.

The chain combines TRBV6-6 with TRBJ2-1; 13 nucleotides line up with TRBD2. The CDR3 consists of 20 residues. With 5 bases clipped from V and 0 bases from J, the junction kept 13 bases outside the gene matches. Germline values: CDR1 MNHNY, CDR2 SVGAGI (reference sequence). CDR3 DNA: TGTGCCAGCAGTCCCCCACAAGGACTAGCGGGGGCGAGCTCCTACAATGAGCAGTTCTTC. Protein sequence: CASSPPQGLAGASSYNEQFF.

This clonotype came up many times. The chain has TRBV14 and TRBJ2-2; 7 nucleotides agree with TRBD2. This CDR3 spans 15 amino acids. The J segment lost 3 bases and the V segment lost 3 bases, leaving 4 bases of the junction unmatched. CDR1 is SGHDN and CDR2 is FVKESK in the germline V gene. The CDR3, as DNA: TGTGCCAGCAGCCATTCCGGGAGGTACACCGGGGAGCTGTTTTTT. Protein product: CASSHSGRYTGELFF.

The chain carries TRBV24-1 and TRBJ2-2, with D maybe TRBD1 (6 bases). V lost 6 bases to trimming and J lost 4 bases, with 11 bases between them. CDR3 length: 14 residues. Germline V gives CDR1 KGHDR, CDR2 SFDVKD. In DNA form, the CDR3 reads TGTGCCACCAGTACAACAGGGATCACCGGGGAGCTGTTTTTT. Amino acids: CATSTTGITGELFF.

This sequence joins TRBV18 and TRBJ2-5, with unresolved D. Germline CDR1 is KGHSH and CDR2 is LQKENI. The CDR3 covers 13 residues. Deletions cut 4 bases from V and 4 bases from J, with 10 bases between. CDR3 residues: CASSQSWGETQYF. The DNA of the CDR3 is TGTGCCAGCTCACAATCATGGGGAGAGACCCAGTACTTC.

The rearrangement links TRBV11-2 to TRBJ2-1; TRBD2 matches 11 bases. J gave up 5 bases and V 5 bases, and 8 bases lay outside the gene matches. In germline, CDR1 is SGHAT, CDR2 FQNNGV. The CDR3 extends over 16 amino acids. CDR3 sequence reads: CASSKIAGGCHNEQFF. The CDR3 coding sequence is TGTGCCAGCAGCAAGATAGCGGGAGGGTGCCACAATGAGCAGTTCTTC.

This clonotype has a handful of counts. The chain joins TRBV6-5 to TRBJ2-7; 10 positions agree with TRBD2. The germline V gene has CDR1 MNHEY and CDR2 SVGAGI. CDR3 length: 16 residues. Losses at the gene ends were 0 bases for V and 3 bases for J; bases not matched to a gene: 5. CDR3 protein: CASSYSSGGHVYEQYF. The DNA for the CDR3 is TGTGCCAGCAGTTACTCTAGCGGGGGGCACGTCTACGAGCAGTACTTC.

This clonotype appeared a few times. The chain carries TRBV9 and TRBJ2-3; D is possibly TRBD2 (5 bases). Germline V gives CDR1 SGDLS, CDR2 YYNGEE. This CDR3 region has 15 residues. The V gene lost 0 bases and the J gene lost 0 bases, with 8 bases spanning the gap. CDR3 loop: CASSVVASSTDTQYF. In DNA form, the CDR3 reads TGTGCCAGCAGCGTAGTAGCGTCTAGCACAGATACGCAGTATTTT.